These 18 T cell receptor beta chains came from one sample sequenced in a study of T cells in Graves' hyperthyroidism and ophthalmopathy. TCR beta CDR3 sequences were amplified from RNA transcripts. RT-PCR in the first round (using the HTBI primer set) targeted the TCR CDR3. One entry per CDR3 protein results from TCRdb running MiXCR on the multiplex PCR reads. The table has approximately 400,000 distinct CDR3 sequences, around a sixth seen once. The sample consisted of blood. These receptors originate from a woman between 18 and 29 years old with Graves' hyperthyroidism.

This chain connects TRBV6-1 to TRBJ2-3; D is tentatively TRBD1 or TRBD2 (5 bases each). This CDR3 contains 12 residues. Germline lookup yields CDR1 MNHNS and CDR2 SASEGT. V shed 7 bases and J shed 8 bases, with 13 bases lying between them. CDR3 protein: CASIGGPGTQYF. The CDR3 DNA reads TGTGCCAGCATTGGGGGACCGGGTACGCAGTATTTT.

Ten or more counts support this clonotype. The chain uses TRBV5-1 and TRBJ2-1; the match to TRBD2 covers 9 bases. The CDR3 loop spans 15 amino acids. J gave up 4 bases and V 6 bases, and 8 bases lay outside the gene matches. Germline V gene sequence: CDR1 SGHRS, CDR2 YFSETQ. CDR3 amino acids: CASKTGTSTYNEQFF. The CDR3 region has the DNA TGCGCCAGCAAAACCGGGACTAGCACTTACAATGAGCAGTTCTTC.

This clonotype showed up many times. The genes are TRBV20-1 and TRBJ2-2; the D gene is possibly TRBD2 (6 bases). Germline V gives CDR1 DFQATT, CDR2 SNEGSKA (reference sequence). V was trimmed by 0 bases and J by 3 bases, leaving 17 bases between them. The CDR3 spans 17 residues. As DNA, the CDR3 is TGCAGTGCTAGAGATCGGTTCGGGGGAACGGACACCGGGGAGCTGTTTTTT. Translated, it gives CSARDRFGGTDTGELFF.

This clonotype was seen repeatedly, ten times or more. This chain joins TRBV5-1 and TRBJ2-3; possible D gene TRBD2, 5 bases. With 4 bases removed from V and 6 bases from J, the gap between germline ends came to 12 bases. The CDR3 sequence is 13 residues long. CDR1 and CDR2 from the germline V gene are SGHRS and YFSETQ. CDR3 DNA sequence: TGCGCCAGCAGCGACGGGGATGTGGATACGCAGTATTTT. Translation: CASSDGDVDTQYF.

Of note for this clonotype: A much larger clone is a single base away; this may be a read error. This sequence joins TRBV11-2 and TRBJ2-5, with D maybe TRBD1 (5 bases). The CDR3 consists of 15 residues. V lost 1 base and J 5 bases, leaving 14 bases between the germline ends. The germline V gene has CDR1 SGHAT and CDR2 FQNNGV. CDR3 bases: TGTGCCAGCAGCTTAGTCAGGGTGAATGGGGAGACCCAGTACTTC. This gives the protein CASSLVRVNGETQYF.

At least ten counts were recorded for this clonotype. This chain joins TRBV7-2 and TRBJ1-3; TRBD1 matches at 8 bases. The germline V gene has CDR1 SGHTA and CDR2 FQGNSA. This CDR3 region has 14 residues. J gave up 4 bases and V 4 bases, and 3 bases lay outside the gene matches. In DNA, the CDR3 is TGTGCCAGCAGCTCCAGGGGGCGCGGAAACACCATATATTTT. Translation gives CASSSRGRGNTIYF.

The chain combines TRBV5-1 with TRBJ2-5; TRBD1 matches 9 bases. From germline, CDR1 is SGHRS and CDR2 YFSETQ. This CDR3 region has 16 residues. The V and J ends lost 4 bases and 0 bases, in that order; junction bases with no gene match: 7. CDR3 DNA sequence: TGCGCCAGCAGCCCAGCCGGGACAGGGTACCAAGAGACCCAGTACTTC. This encodes CASSPAGTGYQETQYF.

V usage is TRBV6-1 and J usage is TRBJ2-6, with 8 nucleotides matching TRBD1. With 10 bases clipped from V and 2 bases from J, the junction kept 10 bases outside the gene matches. Germline V lookup: CDR1 MNHNS, CDR2 SASEGT. The CDR3 sequence is 16 residues long. Written as DNA, the CDR3 is TGTGCCACAAGAGGGCAGGGGGCCACTGGGGCCAACGTCCTGACTTTC. This codes for CATRGQGATGANVLTF.

This clonotype showed up many times. This sequence joins TRBV7-9 and TRBJ2-5, with 7 bases that match TRBD1. The CDR3 is 15 residues long. The germline V gene encodes CDR1 SEHNR and CDR2 FQNEAQ (reference sequence). V shed 3 bases and J 0 bases; nucleotides not matched to a gene: 4. The CDR3 DNA sequence: TGTGCCAGCAGCTTGGCGACAGGGCACCAAGAGACCCAGTACTTC. Translating gives CASSLATGHQETQYF.

The rearrangement joins TRBV7-6 to TRBJ2-5, with 8 bases lining up with TRBD2. The CDR3 contains 15 residues. Germline CDR1 is SGHVS and CDR2 is FNYEAQ. J lost 4 bases, V lost 2 bases, and 6 bases had no gene match. CDR3 sequence reads: CASSLSGGRVETQYF. Written as DNA, the CDR3 is TGTGCCAGCAGCTTAAGCGGGGGAAGAGTAGAGACCCAGTACTTC.

V is TRBV7-9 and J is TRBJ2-6; D gene uncertain. This CDR3 has 15 residues. The germline CDR1 and CDR2 sequences are SEHNR and FQNEAQ (reference sequence). Trimming shortened V by 5 bases and J by 0 bases, and 8 bases separated the two germline ends. The CDR3 region has the DNA TGTGCCAGCAGCCGATTGGCCTCTGGGGCCAACGTCCTGACTTTC. Amino acid sequence: CASSRLASGANVLTF.

This clonotype was seen more than once but under ten times. This could be a read error, since a much larger clone is one nucleotide away. The rearrangement joins TRBV11-2 to TRBJ1-1; maybe TRBD1 (5 bases). Germline assignment: CDR1 SGHAT and CDR2 FQNNGV. The CDR3 is 18 amino acids. Trimming removed 5 bases from V and 1 base from J, with 23 bases in between. CDR3 bases: TGTGCCAGCAGCCCGGTAACCAGGGTTCGTATAGCGAACACTGAAGCTTTCTTT. It encodes CASSPVTRVRIANTEAFF.

This clonotype has a count of ten or more. The rearrangement uses TRBV5-1 and TRBJ2-1; perhaps TRBD1 as D (5 bases). This CDR3 is built from 16 residues. The V and J ends lost 0 bases and 0 bases respectively, with 10 bases between them. Germline CDR1 SGHRS, CDR2 YFSETQ. The CDR3 nucleotides are TGCGCCAGCAGCTTGGGGGGCCCTGACTCCTACAATGAGCAGTTCTTC. Encoded protein: CASSLGGPDSYNEQFF.

This clonotype has a count of ten or more. J is TRBJ2-7 and V is TRBV6-1; 10 nucleotides agree with TRBD2. The length of the CDR3 is 18 residues. With V trimmed by 5 bases and J by 7 bases, 20 bases remained unmatched. The germline gives CDR1 MNHNS, CDR2 SASEGT. The CDR3 nucleotides are TGTGCCAGCAGTCCTCCAACCCACTCTGGACTAGCGGCTCTGGAGCAGTACTTC. Its protein product is CASSPPTHSGLAALEQYF.

This clonotype was observed many times. This chain links TRBV6-6 with TRBJ2-1; TRBD2 matches at 8 bases. Unmatched junction bases numbered 10, after V lost 2 bases and J lost 4 bases. Germline CDR1 is MNHNY and CDR2 is SVGAGI (reference sequence). This CDR3 is 17 amino acids long. The CDR3 here is CASSYRVSGSFYNEQFF. CDR3 nucleotides: TGTGCCAGCAGTTACCGGGTCAGCGGGAGTTTTTACAATGAGCAGTTCTTC.

This clonotype has ten or more counts. The chain combines TRBV11-2 with TRBJ1-5; TRBD1 is a possible D gene (5 bases). CDR1 is SGHAT, CDR2 FQNNGV, per germline. V shed 5 bases and J shed 2 bases, with 13 bases lying between them. CDR3 size: 15 residues. The CDR3 loop reads CASSPVSGGNQPQHF. The DNA for the CDR3 is TGTGCCAGCAGCCCGGTCTCGGGGGGCAATCAGCCCCAGCATTTT.

The table lists this clonotype with many counts. The V call is TRBV5-6, the J call TRBJ2-7, with TRBD1 matching over 8 bases. Germline V gene sequence: CDR1 SGHDT, CDR2 YYEEEE. The CDR3 is made up of 15 amino acids. V lost 0 bases, J lost 3 bases, and 5 bases stayed unmatched. CDR3 residues: CASSLGARGLYEQYF. Written as DNA, the CDR3 is TGTGCCAGCAGCTTGGGGGCCAGGGGGCTCTACGAGCAGTACTTC.

This clonotype has only a few counts. This may be a read error: a much more frequent sequence differs by one nucleotide. This chain links TRBV27 with TRBJ1-1; D ambiguous. The CDR3 spans 13 residues. CDR1 is MNHEY and CDR2 is SMNVEV in the germline V gene (reference sequence). CDR3 nucleotides: TGTACCAGCGCTGACCGGGGGAACACTGAAGCTTTCTTT. It translates to CTSADRGNTEAFF.